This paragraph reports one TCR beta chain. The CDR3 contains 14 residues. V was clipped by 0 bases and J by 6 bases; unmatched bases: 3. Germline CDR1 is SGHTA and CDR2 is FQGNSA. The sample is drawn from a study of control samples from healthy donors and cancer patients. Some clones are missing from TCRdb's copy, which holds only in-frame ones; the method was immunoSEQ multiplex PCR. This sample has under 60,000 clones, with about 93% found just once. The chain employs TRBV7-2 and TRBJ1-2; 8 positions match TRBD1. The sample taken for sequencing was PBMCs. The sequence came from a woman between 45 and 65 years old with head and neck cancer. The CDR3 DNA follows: TGTGCCAGCAGCTTAGCACAGGGGGGAAATGGCTACACCTTC. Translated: CASSLAQGGNGYTF.